This TCR beta chain was sequenced during a study of cytomegalovirus exposure and HLA in healthy donors. Study-level background: Prior work identified under 130 million unique TCR beta sequences in some 180 million T cells.

V was pared by 1 base and J by 1 base, with 7 bases between. Germline loops: CDR1 LNHNV, CDR2 YYDKDF (reference sequence). This CDR3 is 14 amino acids long. Primers included in the PCR were 60 Vbeta and 13 Jbeta primers. This table comes from immunoSEQ multiplex PCR, and its TCRdb copy is limited to in-frame clones, with some not included. Listed are around 53,000 clones; roughly an eighth falls within the top ten. The chain joins TRBV15 to TRBJ2-5; D call uncertain. Sequenced input: PBMCs. The sequence derives from a young man in good health and CMV-seropositive. As DNA, the CDR3 is TGTGCCACCAGCAGAGGAGGCAGCCAAGAGACCCAGTACTTC. Translated: CATSRGGSQETQYF. Complete variable domain (other parts from reference TRBV15 and TRBJ2-5): DAMVIQNPRYQVTQFGKPVTLSCSQTLNHNVMYWYQQKSSQAPKLLFHYYDKDFNNEADTPDNFQSRRPNTSFCFLDIRSPGLGDTAMYLCATSRGGSQETQYFGPGTRLLVL.